Below are 9 T cell receptor beta chains sequenced from a single sample in a study of T cell changes during pregnancy in multiple sclerosis. Profiling relied on immunoSEQ multiplex PCR, and the TCRdb table lists in-frame clones only, not all of them. The repertoire includes some 46,000 clones, more than 85% of them detected once, and 0.39% sits in the top ten. The material was CD4+ T cells from peripheral blood mononuclear cells, obtained after pregnancy. Receptors originate from a female donor with multiple sclerosis, enrolled in a pregnancy study.

The V and J genes are TRBV5-1 and TRBJ2-1, with D possibly TRBD1 on 6 matching bases. CDR1 is SGHRS and CDR2 is YFSETQ in the germline V gene. The CDR3 is 15 amino acids. V dropped 1 base and J dropped 6 bases, with 14 bases sitting between them. The CDR3 loop reads CASSLWQGLINEQFF. CDR3 DNA: TGCGCCAGCAGCTTGTGGCAGGGGTTGATCAATGAGCAGTTCTTC.

The rearrangement links TRBV2 to TRBJ1-1, with D unclear. V was pared by 2 bases and J by 11 bases, with 15 bases between. Germline V gene lookup returns CDR1 SNHLY and CDR2 FYNNEI. CDR3 length equals 13 residues. The CDR3, as DNA: TGTGCCAGCAGTGAAAGTGCCCTGAGGGTGGCTTTCTTT. Amino acids: CASSESALRVAFF.

The V call is TRBV30, the J call TRBJ2-2, with D possibly TRBD2 on 7 matching bases. From germline, CDR1 is GTSNPN and CDR2 SVGIG (reference sequence). The CDR3 sequence is 16 residues long. Between the trimmed V and J ends, which lost 3 bases and 11 bases, there was a span of 25 bases. The CDR3 DNA is TGTGCCTGGAGCCGGCCGGGGCGGGGGCTTCCTAGAGAGCTGTTTTTT. This codes for CAWSRPGRGLPRELFF.

The chain carries TRBV5-1 and TRBJ2-2, with D maybe TRBD1 (7 bases). Germline CDR1 is SGHRS and CDR2 is YFSETQ. CDR3 size: 14 residues. Trimming removed 3 bases at V and 4 bases at J, with 10 bases between. CDR3 in amino acids: CASSSQGGTGELFF. The CDR3 DNA is TGCGCCAGCAGCTCGCAGGGGGGCACCGGGGAGCTGTTTTTT.

The chain couples TRBV30 to TRBJ2-5; D possibly corresponds to TRBD1 (6 bases). From germline, CDR1 is GTSNPN and CDR2 SVGIG (reference sequence). The CDR3 extends over 13 amino acids. V lost 4 bases and J 7 bases, leaving 16 bases between the germline ends. In nucleotides, the CDR3 is TGTGCCTGGACCCTGGGGGCTTTGGGGACCCAGTACTTC. Translated: CAWTLGALGTQYF.

The V call is TRBV27, the J call TRBJ2-1; TRBD2 matches at 10 bases. The CDR3 extends over 16 amino acids. CDR1 is MNHEY, CDR2 SMNVEV, per germline (reference sequence). The V gene end was trimmed by 5 bases and the J gene end by 2 bases; junction bases not matched to a gene: 6. The chain's CDR3 is CASSRSGTSAYNEQFF. The CDR3 coding sequence is TGTGCCAGCAGTCGATCCGGGACTAGCGCCTACAATGAGCAGTTCTTC.

The CDR3 loop reads CASSREAGGITEAFF. In DNA form, the CDR3 reads TGCGCCAGCAGCCGGGAGGCCGGTGGGATCACTGAAGCTTTCTTT. V is TRBV4-1 and J is TRBJ1-1, with D unclear. The CDR3 runs to 15 residues. Trimming took off 4 bases at V and 4 bases at J, with 16 bases between the two ends. Looked up from germline, CDR1 is MGHRA and CDR2 is YSYEKL.

The chain joins TRBV10-3 to TRBJ1-1; 9 positions match TRBD1. Germline V gene sequence: CDR1 ENHRY, CDR2 SYGVKD. This CDR3 has 17 residues. The junction had 10 bases not matched to a gene; V was cut back by 5 bases and J by 0 bases. The chain's CDR3 is CAISPGTGKAMNTEAFF. The DNA for the CDR3 is TGTGCCATCAGTCCTGGGACAGGGAAAGCAATGAACACTGAAGCTTTCTTT.

The chain uses TRBV13 and TRBJ2-1; 11 positions match TRBD2. Germline V gene data show CDR1 as PRHDT and CDR2 as FYEKMQ (reference sequence). J was trimmed by 9 bases and V by 5 bases; bases with no gene match: 6. The CDR3 is 14 amino acids. The CDR3, as DNA: TGTGCCAGCAGCAGACTAGCGGGATCGGTTGAGCAGTTCTTC. Its protein product is CASSRLAGSVEQFF. The whole variable domain, filled in from reference TRBV13 and TRBJ2-1, reads AAGVIQSPRHLIKEKRETATLKCYPIPRHDTVYWYQQGPGQDPQFLISFYEKMQSDKGSIPDRFSAQQFSDYHSELNMSSLELGDSALYFCASSRLAGSVEQFFGPGTRLTVL.